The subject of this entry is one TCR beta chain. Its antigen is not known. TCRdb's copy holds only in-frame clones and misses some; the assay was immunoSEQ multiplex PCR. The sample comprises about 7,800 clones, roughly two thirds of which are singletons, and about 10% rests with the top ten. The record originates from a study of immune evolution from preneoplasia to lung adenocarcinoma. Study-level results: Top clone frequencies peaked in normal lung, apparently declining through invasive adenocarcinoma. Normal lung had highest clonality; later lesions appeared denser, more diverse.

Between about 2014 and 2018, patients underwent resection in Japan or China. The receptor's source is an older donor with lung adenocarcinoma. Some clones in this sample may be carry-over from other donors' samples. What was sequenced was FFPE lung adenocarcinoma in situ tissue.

CDR3 amino acids: CASSVELGSGNTIYF. The CDR3 region has the DNA TGTGCCAGCAGCGTAGAGTTGGGTTCTGGAAACACCATATATTTT. The V call is TRBV9, the J call TRBJ1-3; D not resolved. The germline gives CDR1 SGDLS, CDR2 YYNGEE. Between the trimmed V and J ends, which lost 0 bases and 1 base, there was a span of 8 bases. This CDR3 is built from 15 residues.